The 21 T cell receptor beta chains below all came from one sample that was sequenced in a study of blood T cell repertoires in COVID-19. Libraries were prepared by immunoSEQ multiplex PCR; TCRdb keeps only in-frame clonotypes and omits some of them. Of more than 95,000 clones in the sample, around three quarters were seen once. The sequencing sample was made of peripheral blood. Receptor source: a man aged 35-49 years with active or convalescent COVID-19.

The rearrangement joins TRBV3-1 (or the pseudogene TRBV3-2) to TRBJ2-7; D not resolved. V was shortened by 1 base and J by 6 bases, with 16 bases between the two germline ends. Germline values: CDR1 LGHDT, CDR2 YNNKEL (reference sequence). The CDR3 runs to 15 residues. The CDR3 nucleotides are TGTGCCAGCAGCCAAGCTGAGGTCGGCGGTTTCGAGCAGTACTTC. Translated, it gives CASSQAEVGGFEQYF.

The V gene is TRBV7-3, the J gene TRBJ1-5; 8 positions agree with TRBD1. The CDR3 has 17 amino acids. CDR1 is SGHTA and CDR2 is FQGTGA in the germline V gene. The J segment lost 0 bases and the V segment lost 1 base, leaving 5 bases of the junction unmatched. CDR3 sequence (DNA): TGTGCCAGCAGCTTAAAGGGGCAGGGGGCTAGCAATCAGCCCCAGCATTTT. Amino acids: CASSLKGQGASNQPQHF.

The chain links TRBV7-2 to TRBJ2-7, with 9 bases identical to TRBD1. Germline V gives CDR1 SGHTA, CDR2 FQGNSA. Losses at the gene ends were 4 bases for V and 0 bases for J; bases not matched to a gene: 4. This CDR3 contains 15 residues. The CDR3 sequence: CASSSGQGSSYEQYF. CDR3 nucleotides: TGTGCCAGCAGCTCGGGACAGGGAAGCTCCTACGAGCAGTACTTC.

This chain uses TRBV10-2 with TRBJ1-4; D remains ambiguous. The CDR3 contains 15 residues. Germline CDR1 and CDR2: WSHSY and SAAADI. V lost 2 bases and J 2 bases, leaving 9 bases between the germline ends. CDR3 in DNA: TGCGCCAGCAGTGAGACTAGGTGGACTAATGAAAAACTGTTTTTT. Its protein is CASSETRWTNEKLFF.

V is TRBV27 and J is TRBJ2-2; D possibly corresponds to TRBD1 (5 bases). The CDR3 runs to 14 residues. Germline loops: CDR1 MNHEY, CDR2 SMNVEV (reference sequence). V was pared by 2 bases and J by 9 bases, with 13 bases between. The CDR3 reads CASSLQGFSWELFF. The CDR3 DNA is TGTGCCAGCAGTTTACAGGGTTTTAGCTGGGAGCTGTTTTTT.

V and J are TRBV7-2 and TRBJ2-1, with 8 bases lining up with TRBD2. V was pared by 1 base and J by 8 bases, with 7 bases of the junction left unmatched. The CDR3 is made up of 15 amino acids. The germline V gene has CDR1 SGHTA and CDR2 FQGNSA. CDR3 sequence reads: CASSLVAGNGYEQFF. CDR3 in DNA: TGTGCCAGCAGCTTAGTAGCGGGAAATGGGTATGAGCAGTTCTTC. The full variable domain, in which reference TRBV7-2 and TRBJ2-1 provide the parts outside the CDR3, is GAGVSQSPSNKVTEKGKDVELRCDPISGHTALYWYRQSLGQGLEFLIYFQGNSAPDKSGLPSDRFSAERTGGSVSTLTIQRTQQEDSAVYLCASSLVAGNGYEQFFGPGTRLTVL.

This clone has a handful of counts. The V and J genes are TRBV9 and TRBJ1-5, with a weak D call TRBD1 (6 bases). CDR1 is SGDLS, CDR2 YYNGEE, per germline. The V gene lost 2 bases and the J gene lost 6 bases, with 9 bases spanning the gap. CDR3 length: 13 amino acids. CDR3 in amino acids: CASSVGAGQPQHF. CDR3 sequence (DNA): TGTGCCAGCAGCGTGGGGGCCGGTCAGCCCCAGCATTTT.

The chain has TRBV30 and TRBJ1-2, with a weak D call TRBD1 (5 bases). V gave up 1 base and J gave up 8 bases, with 11 bases separating them. Germline V gene lookup returns CDR1 GTSNPN and CDR2 SVGIG (reference sequence). This CDR3 comprises 12 residues. The CDR3 sequence is CAWSGIGGGYTF. CDR3 DNA sequence: TGTGCCTGGAGTGGTATCGGGGGGGGCTACACCTTC.

The gene calls are TRBV9 and TRBJ1-6; D gene ambiguous. The CDR3 has 15 residues. CDR1 is SGDLS and CDR2 is YYNGEE in the germline V gene. V dropped 0 bases and J dropped 7 bases, with 11 bases sitting between them. CDR3 loop: CASSVEGGSNSPLHF. The CDR3 DNA sequence: TGTGCCAGCAGCGTAGAGGGAGGGTCCAATTCACCCCTCCACTTT.

The rearrangement uses TRBV6-2 or TRBV6-3 and TRBJ2-5; weak D call: TRBD2 (7 bases). CDR1 MNHEY and CDR2 SVGEGT come from the germline V gene. The CDR3 loop spans 15 amino acids. V shed 0 bases and J shed 5 bases, with 13 bases lying between them. The CDR3 nucleotides are TGTGCCAGCAGTTACTCGGGGGGGGGCGCGGAGACCCAGTACTTC. This sequence encodes CASSYSGGGAETQYF.

This clone was seen a handful of times. The V gene is TRBV13, the J gene TRBJ1-1; D perhaps matches TRBD1 (5 bases). V lost 5 bases and J 1 base, leaving 14 bases between the germline ends. The CDR3 runs to 15 residues. Per germline, CDR1 PRHDT and CDR2 FYEKMQ (reference sequence). The CDR3 protein is CASSRNPGGNTEAFF. The CDR3 DNA is TGTGCCAGCAGCCGGAACCCGGGGGGGAACACTGAAGCTTTCTTT.

V is TRBV28 and J is TRBJ2-2; unclear D gene. Germline values: CDR1 MDHEN, CDR2 SYDVKM. Trimming stripped 7 bases from V and 5 bases from J, with 8 bases between. There are 12 residues in the CDR3. CDR3 in amino acids: CASKPPTGELFF. CDR3 sequence (DNA): TGTGCCAGCAAGCCTCCGACCGGGGAGCTGTTTTTT. Supplemented by reference TRBV28 and TRBJ2-2, the full variable domain reads DVKVTQSSRYLVKRTGEKVFLECVQDMDHENMFWYRQDPGLGLRLIYFSYDVKMKEKGDIPEGYSVSREKKERFSLILESASTNQTSMYLCASKPPTGELFFGEGSRLTVL.

V gene TRBV24-1 combines with J gene TRBJ2-2, with D perhaps TRBD1 (5 bases). The germline V gene encodes CDR1 KGHDR and CDR2 SFDVKD. V was cut by 6 bases and J by 2 bases, with 6 bases left in between. CDR3 length: 13 amino acids. The CDR3 reads CATSWTNTGELFF. The CDR3, as DNA: TGTGCCACCAGTTGGACAAACACCGGGGAGCTGTTTTTT.

By share, this clone ranks as hyperexpanded. V and J are TRBV4-3 and TRBJ2-1; 8 bases line up with TRBD2. The length of the CDR3 is 15 residues. The V gene end was trimmed by 0 bases and the J gene end by 7 bases; junction bases not matched to a gene: 5. Germline V CDR1 and CDR2: LGHNA, YSLEER. The CDR3 here is CASSQDSGVLNEQFF. CDR3 DNA: TGCGCCAGCAGCCAAGATAGCGGGGTACTAAATGAGCAGTTCTTC.

V is TRBV30 and J is TRBJ1-1; a possible D gene is TRBD1 (5 bases). The CDR3 is made up of 13 amino acids. The V end lost 4 bases, the J end lost 4 bases, and 13 bases lay between the germline ends. The germline V gene encodes CDR1 GTSNPN and CDR2 SVGIG (reference sequence). The CDR3 DNA follows: TGTGCCTGGACCTCGTGGGGGGGCACTGAAGCTTTCTTT. Protein: CAWTSWGGTEAFF.

V usage is TRBV5-1 and J usage is TRBJ1-4; 7 nucleotides match TRBD1. The germline gives CDR1 SGHRS, CDR2 YFSETQ. This CDR3 spans 14 amino acids. V lost 2 bases, J lost 6 bases, and 4 bases stayed unmatched. The CDR3 DNA follows: TGCGCCAGCAGCTTTTCCGGGACAGATGAAAAACTGTTTTTT. Translating it yields CASSFSGTDEKLFF.

Note on this clone: This sample also contains other DNA sequences that code for the same CDR3. The rearrangement uses TRBV3-1 (or the pseudogene TRBV3-2) and TRBJ2-3; 8 nucleotides match TRBD2. The ends lost 4 bases at V and 0 bases at J; junction bases unmatched: 3. The CDR3 length is 15 residues. Per the germline V gene, CDR1 is LGHDT and CDR2 is YNNKEL (reference sequence). CDR3 nucleotide sequence: TGTGCCAGCAGCCTCAGCGGGGGAAGCACAGATACGCAGTATTTT. This gives the protein CASSLSGGSTDTQYF.

This chain links TRBV12-3 or TRBV12-4 with TRBJ1-2; unclear D gene. The CDR3 is 12 residues long. Trimming left V 6 bases short and J 8 bases short, with 13 bases between. In DNA form, the CDR3 reads TGTGCCAGCAGCTTGGGCCGCTGGGGCTACACCTTC. Protein sequence: CASSLGRWGYTF.

The chain recombines TRBV6-5 with TRBJ2-7, with D perhaps TRBD2 (5 bases). CDR3 size: 15 residues. CDR1 MNHEY and CDR2 SVGAGI come from the germline V gene. Deletions cut 4 bases from V and 0 bases from J, with 13 bases between. CDR3 region: CASSSHHGSSYEQYF. The CDR3, as DNA: TGTGCCAGCAGTTCCCATCATGGGAGCTCCTACGAGCAGTACTTC.

The rearrangement joins TRBV19 to TRBJ2-3; 8 nucleotides match TRBD2. Germline loops: CDR1 LNHDA, CDR2 SQIVND (reference sequence). With V trimmed by 3 bases and J by 4 bases, 0 bases remained unmatched. This CDR3 has 13 amino acids. CDR3: CASSIGGADTQYF. DNA of the CDR3: TGTGCCAGTAGTATCGGGGGGGCAGATACGCAGTATTTT.

J is TRBJ2-7 and V is TRBV30; no reliable D call. Looked up from germline, CDR1 is GTSNPN and CDR2 is SVGIG (reference sequence). The CDR3 has 13 residues. V shed 2 bases and J shed 3 bases, with 11 bases lying between them. The CDR3 DNA reads as TGTGCCTGGAGTAACGGGTCTTACTACGAGCAGTACTTC. Residues: CAWSNGSYYEQYF.